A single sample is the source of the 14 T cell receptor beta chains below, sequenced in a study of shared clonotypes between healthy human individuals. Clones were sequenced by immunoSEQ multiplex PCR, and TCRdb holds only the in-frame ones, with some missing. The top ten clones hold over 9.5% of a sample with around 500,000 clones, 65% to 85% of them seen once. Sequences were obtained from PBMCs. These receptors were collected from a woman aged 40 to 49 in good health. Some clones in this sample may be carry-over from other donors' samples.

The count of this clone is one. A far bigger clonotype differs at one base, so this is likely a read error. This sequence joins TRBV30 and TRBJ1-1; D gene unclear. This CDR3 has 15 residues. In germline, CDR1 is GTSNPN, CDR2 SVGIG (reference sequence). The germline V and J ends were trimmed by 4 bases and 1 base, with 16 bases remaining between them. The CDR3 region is CAWTPKEGKNTEAFF. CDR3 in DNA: TGTGCCTGGACCCCGAAGGAGGGCAAGAACACTGAAGCTTTCTTT.

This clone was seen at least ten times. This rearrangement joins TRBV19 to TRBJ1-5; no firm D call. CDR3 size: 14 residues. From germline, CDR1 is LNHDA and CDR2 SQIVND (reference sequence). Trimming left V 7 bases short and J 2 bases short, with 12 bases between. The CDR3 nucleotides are TGTGCCAGTAACCCACGTCGGGGCAATCAGCCCCAGCATTTT. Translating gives CASNPRRGNQPQHF.

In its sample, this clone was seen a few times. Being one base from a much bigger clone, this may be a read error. The CDR3: CASSWTGIIVQYF. CDR3 nucleotide sequence: TGTGCCAGCAGCTGGACAGGGATCATAGTGCAGTATTTT. The V and J genes are TRBV5-8 and TRBJ2-3, with 8 nucleotides matching TRBD1. Germline trimming cut 3 bases from V and 11 bases from J; bases unmatched to any gene: 8. This CDR3 is 13 amino acids long. Germline V gene sequence: CDR1 SGHTS, CDR2 YDEGEE. Full variable domain (missing parts from reference TRBV5-8 and TRBJ2-3): EAGVTQSPTHLIKTRGQQATLRCSPISGHTSVYWYQQALGLGLQFLLWYDEGEERNRGNFPPRFSGRQFPNYSSELNVNALELEDSALYLCASSWTGIIVQYFGPGTRLTVL.

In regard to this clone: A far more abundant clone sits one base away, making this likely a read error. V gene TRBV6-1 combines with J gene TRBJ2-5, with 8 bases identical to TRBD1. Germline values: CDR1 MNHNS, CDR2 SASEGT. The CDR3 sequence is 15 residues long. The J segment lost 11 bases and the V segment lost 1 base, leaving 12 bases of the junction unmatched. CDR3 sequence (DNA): TGTGCCAGCAGTGAAGGGGCAGGGGGCTCCTACGGGCAGTACTTC. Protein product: CASSEGAGGSYGQYF.

In nucleotides, the CDR3 is TGTGCCAGCACCGCGGGACTAAGCACAGATACGCAGTATTTT. Translated, it gives CASTAGLSTDTQYF. The rearrangement links TRBV27 to TRBJ2-3; 7 nucleotides align to TRBD2. Germline V CDR1 and CDR2: MNHEY, SMNVEV (reference sequence). V lost 7 bases, J lost 0 bases, and 4 bases stayed unmatched. The CDR3 totals 14 residues.

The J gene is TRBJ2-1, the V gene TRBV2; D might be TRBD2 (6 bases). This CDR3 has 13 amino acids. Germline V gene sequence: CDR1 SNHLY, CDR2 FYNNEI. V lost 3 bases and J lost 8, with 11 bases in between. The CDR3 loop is CASSEGRGHEQFF. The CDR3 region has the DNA TGTGCCAGCAGTGAGGGGCGGGGTCATGAGCAGTTCTTC.

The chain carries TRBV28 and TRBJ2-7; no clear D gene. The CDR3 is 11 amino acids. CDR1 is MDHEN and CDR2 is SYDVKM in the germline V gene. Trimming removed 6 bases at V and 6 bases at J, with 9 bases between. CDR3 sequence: CASSYGIEQYF. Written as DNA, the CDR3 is TGTGCCAGCAGCTACGGTATCGAGCAGTACTTC.

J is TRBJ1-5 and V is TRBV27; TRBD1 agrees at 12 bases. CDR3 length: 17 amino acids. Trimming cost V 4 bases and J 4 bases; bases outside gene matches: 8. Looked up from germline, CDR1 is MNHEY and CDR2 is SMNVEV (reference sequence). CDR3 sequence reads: CASSSGTGGWWNQPQHF. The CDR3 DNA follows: TGTGCCAGCAGTTCCGGGACAGGGGGCTGGTGGAATCAGCCCCAGCATTTT.

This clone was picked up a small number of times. This CDR3 reads CASTASTEAFF. CDR3 DNA: TGTGCCAGCACCGCCTCCACTGAAGCTTTCTTT. The chain combines TRBV7-9 with TRBJ1-1; unclear D gene. The CDR3 has 11 residues. Trimming removed 7 bases from V and 4 bases from J, with 7 bases in between. Looked up from germline, CDR1 is SEHNR and CDR2 is FQNEAQ (reference sequence).

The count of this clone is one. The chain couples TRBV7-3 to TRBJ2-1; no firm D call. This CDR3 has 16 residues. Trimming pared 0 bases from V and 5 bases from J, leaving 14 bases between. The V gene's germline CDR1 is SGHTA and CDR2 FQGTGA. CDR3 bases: TGTGCCAGCAGCTTAACGAAGTCGGCAGGACACAATGAGCAGTTCTTC. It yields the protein CASSLTKSAGHNEQFF.

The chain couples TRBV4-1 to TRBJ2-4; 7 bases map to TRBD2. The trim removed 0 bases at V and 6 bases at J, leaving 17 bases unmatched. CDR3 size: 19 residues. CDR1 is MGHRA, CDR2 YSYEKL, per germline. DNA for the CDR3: TGCGCCAGCAGCCAAGATCGGAGTAACGGGAGGCCCTGGGTAAACATTCAGTACTTC. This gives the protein CASSQDRSNGRPWVNIQYF.

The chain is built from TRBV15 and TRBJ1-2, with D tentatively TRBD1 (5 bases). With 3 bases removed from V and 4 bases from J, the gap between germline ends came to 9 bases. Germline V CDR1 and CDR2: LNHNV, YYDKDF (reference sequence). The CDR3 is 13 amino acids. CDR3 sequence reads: CATSRGDSYGYTF. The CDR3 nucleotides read TGTGCCACCAGCAGGGGTGACAGCTATGGCTACACCTTC.

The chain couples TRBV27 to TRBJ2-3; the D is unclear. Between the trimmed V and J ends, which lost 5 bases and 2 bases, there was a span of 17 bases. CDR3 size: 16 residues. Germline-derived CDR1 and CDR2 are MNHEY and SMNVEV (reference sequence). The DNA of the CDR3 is TGTGCCAGCAGTCTCCGACGGCCTGTGCCCACAGATACGCAGTATTTT. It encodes CASSLRRPVPTDTQYF.

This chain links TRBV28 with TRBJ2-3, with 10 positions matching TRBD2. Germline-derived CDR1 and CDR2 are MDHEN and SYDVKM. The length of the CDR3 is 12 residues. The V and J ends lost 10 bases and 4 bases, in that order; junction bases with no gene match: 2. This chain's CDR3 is CAISGRADTQYF. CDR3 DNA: TGTGCCATCAGCGGGAGGGCAGATACGCAGTATTTT. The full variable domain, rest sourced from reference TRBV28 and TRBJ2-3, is DVKVTQSSRYLVKRTGEKVFLECVQDMDHENMFWYRQDPGLGLRLIYFSYDVKMKEKGDIPEGYSVSREKKERFSLILESASTNQTSMYLCAISGRADTQYFGPGTRLTVL.